A single TCR beta chain is shown here with its context. Its antigen is undetermined. The germline V and J ends were trimmed by 6 bases and 2 bases, with 19 bases remaining between them. Germline V gene lookup returns CDR1 SGHAT and CDR2 FQNNGV. This CDR3 region has 16 residues. The primer mix had 60 Vbeta and 13 Jbeta primers. The table came from immunoSEQ multiplex PCR; TCRdb's copy has only in-frame clones and leaves some out. The table has fewer than 250,000 clones, approximately 82% seen once; the top ten hold approximately 3.9%. The data are from a study of cytomegalovirus exposure and HLA in healthy donors. General study points: When a later analysis compared HLA-associated TCR beta chains with equally common others, the HLA-associated chains turned out to be more clonally expanded and to have lower generation probabilities. A later analysis reportedly found fewer N-insertions in an Asian-associated ancestry cluster than the approximately 700-donor mean. In vitro, three CMV-associated chains proved specific for CMV antigens. A later analysis found that most CMV-associated TCR beta chains appeared HLA-restricted.

The origin of this receptor is a male donor in good health and CMV-seronegative. The specimen sequenced was PBMCs. The rearrangement links TRBV11-2 to TRBJ2-5; the D is unclear. The CDR3 sequence: CASRYRSSTFQETQYF. The CDR3 DNA reads as TGTGCCAGCAGGTATCGGTCGTCGACTTTTCAAGAGACCCAGTACTTC.